The present TCR beta chain was sequenced within a study of T cell responses to AZD1222 COVID-19 vaccine. General study points: Females outnumbered males among donors, who were mostly white British; clonal diversity was possibly underestimated. No repertoire was sampled before or during the peak T cell response, only after it. Following two doses of AZD1222, Spike-specific TCR breadth and depth rose.

The ends were cut back, 6 bases at V and 4 bases at J, with 10 bases in the middle. Per germline, CDR1 MNHEY and CDR2 SVGAGI. This CDR3 region has 13 residues. Some clones are missing from TCRdb's copy, which holds only in-frame ones; the method was immunoSEQ multiplex PCR. The repertoire holds approximately 96,000 clones, with around 90% as singletons. Notes on this clone: The antigen is undetermined.

The clonotype comes from an adult who received the AZD1222 COVID-19 vaccine. This material consisted of peripheral blood, taken 28 days after the second AZD1222 dose. This rearrangement joins TRBV6-5 to TRBJ1-3; D remains ambiguous. CDR3 region: CASRLIKGNTIYF. As DNA, the CDR3 is TGTGCCAGCAGACTAATAAAAGGAAACACCATATATTTT.